This entry lists 25 T cell receptor beta chains sequenced from one sample in a study of technical replicates of blood from a handful of donors. Sequenced by immunoSEQ multiplex PCR; TCRdb stores in-frame clones only, minus some. The data hold about 14,000 clones, with 80% to 90% observed a single time. The sequencing input was PBMCs. These receptors all stem from a human donor in good health.

This clone was detected a few times. The chain links TRBV21-1 to TRBJ2-7; whether TRBD2, the table's D call, matches the DNA was not checked. TRBV21-1 is described as a pseudogene. This CDR3 contains 14 residues. As DNA, the CDR3 is TGTGCCAGCAGCAAATTAAGTAGCGCTAGCCCAAAGTACTTC. Its protein is CASSKLSSASPKYF.

This rearrangement joins TRBV4-2 to TRBJ2-2; 9 bases match TRBD1. CDR1 and CDR2 (germline): LGHNA, YNFKEQ. The J segment lost 3 bases and the V segment lost 6 bases, leaving 8 bases of the junction unmatched. The CDR3 sequence is 16 residues long. The CDR3 nucleotides are TGTGCCAGCAGTCATACAGGGGGCTTGGACACCGGGGAGCTGTTTTTT. Translating it yields CASSHTGGLDTGELFF.

V usage is TRBV11-2 and J usage is TRBJ1-1; D remains unclear. The CDR3 has 16 amino acids. Germline loops: CDR1 SGHAT, CDR2 FQNNGV. The V gene lost 1 base and the J gene lost 1 base, with 13 bases spanning the gap. The CDR3 sequence: CASSLVARLRNTEAFF. In nucleotides, the CDR3 is TGTGCCAGCAGCTTAGTAGCCCGGCTCAGGAACACTGAAGCTTTCTTT.

J is TRBJ2-7 and V is TRBV7-8; D gene uncertain. Germline loops: CDR1 SGHVS, CDR2 FQNEAQ. Deletions cut 4 bases from V and 7 bases from J, with 8 bases between. The CDR3 has 11 residues. The DNA of the CDR3 is TGTGCCAGCAGCTCCGGGTGGGAGCAGTACTTC. It yields the protein CASSSGWEQYF.

The rearrangement links TRBV21-1 to TRBJ2-7; the table's D call of TRBD2 was not tested on the DNA. TRBV21-1 is a known pseudogene. The CDR3 contains 18 residues. DNA for the CDR3: TGTGCCAGCAGCAAAAAAGCCTGGACTAACCCTCAATACTACGAGCAGTACTTC. It codes for CASSKKAWTNPQYYEQYF.

A single count supports this clone. The rearrangement uses TRBV29-1 and TRBJ2-6; the D is unclear. Germline V gene data show CDR1 as SQVTM and CDR2 as ANQGSEA. The CDR3 spans 12 residues. Trimming cost V 3 bases and J 3 bases, with 3 bases left between them. The CDR3 nucleotides are TGCAGCGTTGAGTATGGGGCCAACGTCCTGACTTTC. It translates to CSVEYGANVLTF.

The chain recombines TRBV5-1 with TRBJ2-2, with D possibly being TRBD1 (6 bases). CDR3 length equals 13 residues. Trimming took 2 bases from V and 6 from J, leaving 8 bases between them. Germline V gene data show CDR1 as SGHRS and CDR2 as YFSETQ. The CDR3 bases are TGCGCCAGCAGCTTAACAGGGCCCGGGGAGCTGTTTTTT. Protein product: CASSLTGPGELFF.

This chain uses TRBV19 with TRBJ1-2, with D unresolved. The ends were cut back, 2 bases at V and 4 bases at J, with 8 bases in the middle. The CDR3 spans 13 residues. Germline values: CDR1 LNHDA, CDR2 SQIVND (reference sequence). The CDR3 DNA reads TGTGCCAGTAGTATAATCGGGAGCTATGGCTACACCTTC. Translating it yields CASSIIGSYGYTF.

CDR3 loop: CASSYLQYEQYF. The CDR3 DNA sequence: TGTGCCAGCAGTTACCTACAGTACGAGCAGTACTTC. The chain has TRBV6-6 and TRBJ2-7; D is unresolved. Trimming removed 2 bases from V and 4 bases from J, with 6 bases in between. CDR1 is MNHNY and CDR2 is SVGAGI in the germline V gene (reference sequence). This CDR3 is built from 12 residues.

V is TRBV5-1 and J is TRBJ2-7; 7 bases line up with TRBD1. The CDR3 consists of 13 residues. Germline lookup yields CDR1 SGHRS and CDR2 YFSETQ. The V gene end was trimmed by 4 bases and the J gene end by 3 bases; junction bases not matched to a gene: 4. CDR3 protein: CASSDRAGYEQYF. In DNA, the CDR3 is TGCGCCAGCAGCGACAGGGCTGGCTACGAGCAGTACTTC.

The chain employs TRBV19 and TRBJ2-1; D is possibly TRBD1 (6 bases). Per the germline V gene, CDR1 is LNHDA and CDR2 is SQIVND (reference sequence). Trimming shortened V by 5 bases and J by 14 bases, and 16 bases separated the two germline ends. The CDR3 sequence is 12 residues long. For the CDR3, the DNA is TGTGCCAGTAGTTTACAGGGATGGGGCAAGTTCTTC. Residues: CASSLQGWGKFF.

The chain has TRBV19 and TRBJ2-5; D may be TRBD1 (6 bases). Germline V lookup: CDR1 LNHDA, CDR2 SQIVND (reference sequence). This CDR3 spans 15 amino acids. V was pared by 3 bases and J by 4 bases, with 15 bases between. CDR3 loop: CASSMPVTGRETQYF. In DNA, the CDR3 is TGTGCCAGTAGTATGCCGGTAACAGGGAGAGAGACCCAGTACTTC.

The chain has TRBV11-1 and TRBJ2-7, with 10 bases aligning to TRBD2. The CDR3 sequence is 16 residues long. Trimming cost V 3 bases and J 2 bases; bases outside gene matches: 7. Germline V gives CDR1 SGHAT, CDR2 FQDESV (reference sequence). The DNA for the CDR3 is TGTGCCAGCAGCTTCGGGACTAGCGTATCGACCTACGAGCAGTACTTC. This sequence encodes CASSFGTSVSTYEQYF. The full variable domain, its missing parts supplied by reference TRBV11-1 and TRBJ2-7, is EAEVAQSPRYKITEKSQAVAFWCDPISGHATLYWYRQILGQGPELLVQFQDESVVDDSQLPKDRFSAERLKGVDSTLKIQPAELGDSAMYLCASSFGTSVSTYEQYFGPGTRLTVT.

V usage is TRBV5-1 and J usage is TRBJ2-2; D not resolved. The CDR3 is 14 residues long. Germline V gene data show CDR1 as SGHRS and CDR2 as YFSETQ. The V end was cut by 5 bases, the J end by 2 bases, with 10 bases between. CDR3 DNA: TGCGCCAGCAGGGTAGACTCAAACACCGGGGAGCTGTTTTTT. This gives the protein CASRVDSNTGELFF.

The chain carries TRBV11-2 and TRBJ2-5, with 10 bases fitting TRBD2. The CDR3 runs to 19 residues. Germline CDR1 is SGHAT and CDR2 is FQNNGV. V shed 5 bases and J 0 bases; nucleotides not matched to a gene: 15. The CDR3 spells CASSLQAGGLPIDQETQYF. Here the CDR3 DNA reads TGTGCCAGCAGCCTACAAGCGGGAGGGCTTCCCATTGACCAAGAGACCCAGTACTTC.

The V call is TRBV5-1, the J call TRBJ2-1, with a possible D match to TRBD2 (6 bases). The V gene's germline CDR1 is SGHRS and CDR2 YFSETQ. Between the trimmed V and J ends, which lost 0 bases and 6 bases, there was a span of 10 bases. The CDR3 extends over 14 amino acids. The DNA for the CDR3 is TGCGCCAGCAGCTTGGATGGACTAATCAATGAGCAGTTCTTC. Translation: CASSLDGLINEQFF.

The J gene is TRBJ1-5, the V gene TRBV30; D gene unclear. V was cut by 3 bases and J by 6 bases, with 12 bases left in between. Germline V CDR1 and CDR2: GTSNPN, SVGIG (reference sequence). The CDR3 totals 13 residues. The CDR3 region has the DNA TGTGCCTGGAGCGGACGGAGCGGTCAGCCCCAGCATTTT. Amino acid sequence: CAWSGRSGQPQHF.

The J gene is TRBJ2-6, the V gene TRBV25-1, with D perhaps matching TRBD1 (5 bases). Germline-derived CDR1 and CDR2 are MGHDK and SYGVNS. The CDR3 runs 16 residues. V was clipped by 3 bases and J by 5 bases, with 14 bases between them. The CDR3 DNA is TGTGCCAGCAGTGATGCAGGACAAAGTCGGGCCAACGTCCTGACTTTC. Translating gives CASSDAGQSRANVLTF.

This chain joins TRBV19 and TRBJ1-1; D might be TRBD1 (5 bases). The CDR3 sequence is 14 residues long. Trimming left V 8 bases short and J 4 bases short, with 17 bases between. CDR1 and CDR2 (germline): LNHDA, SQIVND (reference sequence). CDR3 DNA: TGTGCCAGTCGCGGGACCGCTACTTCCACTGAAGCTTTCTTT. Amino acids: CASRGTATSTEAFF.

This clone came up a few times. The CDR3 here is CASSGWRGRSGELFF. The CDR3, as DNA: TGTGCCAGCAGTGGGTGGAGGGGGCGATCCGGGGAGCTGTTTTTT. V is TRBV27 and J is TRBJ2-2; tentatively, D is TRBD1 (7 bases). This CDR3 is 15 amino acids long. Trimming left V 5 bases short and J 6 bases short, with 16 bases between. Germline CDR1 reads MNHEY; CDR2 reads SMNVEV (reference sequence).

The sample holds one count of this clone. The chain joins TRBV27 to TRBJ2-5; 8 nucleotides match TRBD2. This CDR3 has 13 amino acids. CDR1 and CDR2 from the germline V gene are MNHEY and SMNVEV (reference sequence). V shed 8 bases and J 2 bases; nucleotides not matched to a gene: 4. Here the CDR3 reads CASHLAGQETQYF. The CDR3 DNA is TGTGCCAGCCATTTAGCGGGACAAGAGACCCAGTACTTC.

The rearrangement joins TRBV18 to TRBJ2-7; 8 positions agree with TRBD1. Germline V gene sequence: CDR1 KGHSH, CDR2 LQKENI. The V segment lost 2 bases and the J segment 1 base; nucleotides outside the gene matches: 1. The CDR3 covers 14 residues. CDR3 DNA sequence: TGTGCCAGCTCACCAGGGGACAGGTCCTACGAGCAGTACTTC. Translation gives CASSPGDRSYEQYF.

V gene TRBV6-1 combines with J gene TRBJ2-7; TRBD2 aligns across 14 bases. With 6 bases clipped from V and 2 bases from J, the junction kept 0 bases outside the gene matches. The CDR3 covers 14 residues. Germline CDR1 and CDR2: MNHNS and SASEGT. The CDR3 sequence: CASRTSGRAYEQYF. For the CDR3, the DNA is TGTGCCAGCAGGACTAGCGGGAGGGCCTACGAGCAGTACTTC.

The gene calls are TRBV7-2 and TRBJ1-4, with 9 bases identical to TRBD1. Germline CDR1 and CDR2: SGHTA and FQGNSA. After removal of 1 base from V and 8 bases from J, the junction contained 5 bases not matched to a gene. CDR3 size: 15 residues. CDR3 residues: CASSLGDRDQEKLFF. The DNA for the CDR3 is TGTGCCAGCAGCTTAGGGGACAGGGACCAAGAAAAACTGTTTTTT.

The chain combines TRBV5-5 with TRBJ1-1; D uncertain. V was clipped by 3 bases and J by 1 base, with 4 bases between them. From germline, CDR1 is SGHKS and CDR2 YYEKEE (reference sequence). The CDR3 covers 12 residues. The CDR3 reads CASSWANTEAFF. CDR3 bases: TGTGCCAGCAGCTGGGCGAACACTGAAGCTTTCTTT. Looking up the rest from reference TRBV5-5 and TRBJ1-1 gives the full variable domain: DAGVTQSPTHLIKTRGQQVTLRCSPISGHKSVSWYQQVLGQGPQFIFQYYEKEERGRGNFPDRFSARQFPNYSSELNVNALLLGDSALYLCASSWANTEAFFGQGTRLTVV.